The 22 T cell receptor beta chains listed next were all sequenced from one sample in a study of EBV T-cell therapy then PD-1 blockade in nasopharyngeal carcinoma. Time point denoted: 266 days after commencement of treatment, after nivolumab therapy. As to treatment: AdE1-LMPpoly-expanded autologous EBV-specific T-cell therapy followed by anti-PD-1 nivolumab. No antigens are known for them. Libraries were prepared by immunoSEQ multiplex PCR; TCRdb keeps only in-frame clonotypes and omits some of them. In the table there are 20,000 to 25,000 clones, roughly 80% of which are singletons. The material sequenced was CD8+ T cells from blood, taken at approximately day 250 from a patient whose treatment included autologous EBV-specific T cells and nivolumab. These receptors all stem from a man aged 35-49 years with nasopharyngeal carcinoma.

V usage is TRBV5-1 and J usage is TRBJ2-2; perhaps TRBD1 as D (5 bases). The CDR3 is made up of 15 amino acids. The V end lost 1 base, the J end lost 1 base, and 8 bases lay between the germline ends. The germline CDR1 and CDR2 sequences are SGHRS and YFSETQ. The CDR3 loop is CASSLWGQNTGELFF. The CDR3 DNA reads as TGCGCCAGCAGCTTGTGGGGCCAGAACACCGGGGAGCTGTTTTTT. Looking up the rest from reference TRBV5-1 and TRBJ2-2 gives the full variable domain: KAGVTQTPRYLIKTRGQQVTLSCSPISGHRSVSWYQQTPGQGLQFLFEYFSETQRNKGNFPGRFSGRQFSNSRSEMNVSTLELGDSALYLCASSLWGQNTGELFFGEGSRLTVL.

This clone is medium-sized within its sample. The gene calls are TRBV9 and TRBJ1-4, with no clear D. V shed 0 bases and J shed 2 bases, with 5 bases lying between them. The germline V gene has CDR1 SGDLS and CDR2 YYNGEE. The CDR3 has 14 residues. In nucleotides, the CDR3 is TGTGCCAGCAGCGTAGATAGTACTAATGAAAAACTGTTTTTT. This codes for CASSVDSTNEKLFF.

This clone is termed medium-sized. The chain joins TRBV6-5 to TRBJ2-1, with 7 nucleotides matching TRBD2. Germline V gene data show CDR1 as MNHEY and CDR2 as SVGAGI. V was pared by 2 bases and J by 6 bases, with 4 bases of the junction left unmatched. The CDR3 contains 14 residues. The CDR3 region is CASSYRGEVNEQFF. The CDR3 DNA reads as TGTGCCAGCAGTTACCGGGGGGAGGTCAATGAGCAGTTCTTC.

DNA for the CDR3: TGTGCCAGCAGCGGACAGGGGGCGGGCTATGGCTACACCTTC. This codes for CASSGQGAGYGYTF. This chain connects TRBV9 to TRBJ1-2; TRBD1 matches 10 bases. Germline CDR1 SGDLS, CDR2 YYNGEE. The CDR3 totals 14 residues. The trim removed 3 bases at V and 4 bases at J, leaving 3 bases unmatched.

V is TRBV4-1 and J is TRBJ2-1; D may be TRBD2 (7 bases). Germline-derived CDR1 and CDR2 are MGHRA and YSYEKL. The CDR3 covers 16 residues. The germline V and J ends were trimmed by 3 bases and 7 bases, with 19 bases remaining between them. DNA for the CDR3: TGCGCCAGCAGCCACCTCGAGTGGGGGGGCAATAATGAGCAGTTCTTC. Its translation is CASSHLEWGGNNEQFF.

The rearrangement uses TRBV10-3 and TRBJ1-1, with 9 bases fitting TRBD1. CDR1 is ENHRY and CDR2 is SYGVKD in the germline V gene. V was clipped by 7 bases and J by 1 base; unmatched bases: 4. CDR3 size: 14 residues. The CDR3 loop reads CAITGDRANTEAFF. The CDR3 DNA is TGTGCCATCACCGGGGACAGGGCGAACACTGAAGCTTTCTTT.

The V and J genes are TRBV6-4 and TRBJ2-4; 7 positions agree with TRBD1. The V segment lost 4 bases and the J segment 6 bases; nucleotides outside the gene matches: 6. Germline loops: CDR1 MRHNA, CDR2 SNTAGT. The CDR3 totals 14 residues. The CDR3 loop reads CASSAGAGGNIQYF. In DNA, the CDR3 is TGTGCCAGCAGTGCAGGGGCAGGGGGAAACATTCAGTACTTC.

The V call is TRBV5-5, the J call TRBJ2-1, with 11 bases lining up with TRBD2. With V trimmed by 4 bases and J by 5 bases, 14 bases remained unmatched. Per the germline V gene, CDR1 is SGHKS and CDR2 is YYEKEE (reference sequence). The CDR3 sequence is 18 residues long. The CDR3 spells CASSPEGLAVIGDNEQFF. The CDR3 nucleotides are TGTGCCAGCAGCCCGGAGGGACTAGCGGTGATAGGCGACAATGAGCAGTTCTTC.

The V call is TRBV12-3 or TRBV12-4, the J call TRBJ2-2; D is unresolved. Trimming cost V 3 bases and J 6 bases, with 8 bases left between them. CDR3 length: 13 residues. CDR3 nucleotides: TGTGCCAGCAGTTTTGGTGGGTCCGGGGAGCTGTTTTTT. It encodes CASSFGGSGELFF.

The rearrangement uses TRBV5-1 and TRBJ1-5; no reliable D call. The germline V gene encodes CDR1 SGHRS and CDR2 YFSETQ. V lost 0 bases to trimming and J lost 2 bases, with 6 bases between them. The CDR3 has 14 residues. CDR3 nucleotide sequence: TGCGCCAGCAGCTTGGCCGTTGGCAATCAGCCCCAGCATTTT. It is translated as CASSLAVGNQPQHF.

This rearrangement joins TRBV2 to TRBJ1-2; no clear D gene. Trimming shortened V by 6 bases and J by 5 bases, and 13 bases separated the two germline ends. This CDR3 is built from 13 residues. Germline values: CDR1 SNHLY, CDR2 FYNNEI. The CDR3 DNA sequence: TGTGCCAGCAGGAACACGGCGGGGTATGGCTACACCTTC. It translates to CASRNTAGYGYTF.

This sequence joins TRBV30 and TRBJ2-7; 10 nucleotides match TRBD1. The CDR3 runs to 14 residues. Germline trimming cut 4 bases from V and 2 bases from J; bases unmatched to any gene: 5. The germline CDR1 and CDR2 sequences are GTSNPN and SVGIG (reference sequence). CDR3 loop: CAWTGTGVPYEQYF. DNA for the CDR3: TGTGCCTGGACCGGGACAGGGGTCCCCTACGAGCAGTACTTC.

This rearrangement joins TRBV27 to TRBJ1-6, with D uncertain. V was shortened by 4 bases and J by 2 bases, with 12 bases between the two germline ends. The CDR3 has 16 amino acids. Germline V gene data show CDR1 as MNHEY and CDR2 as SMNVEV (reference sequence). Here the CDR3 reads CASSSGPGTYNSPLHF. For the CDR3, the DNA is TGTGCCAGCAGTTCTGGCCCCGGGACCTATAATTCACCCCTCCACTTT.

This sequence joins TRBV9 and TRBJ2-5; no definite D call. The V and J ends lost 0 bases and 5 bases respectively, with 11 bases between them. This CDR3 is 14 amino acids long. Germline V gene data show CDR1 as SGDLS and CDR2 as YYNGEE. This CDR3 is CASSVAGLGETQYF. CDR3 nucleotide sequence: TGTGCCAGCAGCGTAGCCGGCCTGGGGGAGACCCAGTACTTC.

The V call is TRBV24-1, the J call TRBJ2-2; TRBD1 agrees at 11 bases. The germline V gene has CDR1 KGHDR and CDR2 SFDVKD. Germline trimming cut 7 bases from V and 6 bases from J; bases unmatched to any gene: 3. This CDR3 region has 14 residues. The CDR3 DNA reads TGTGCCACCAGGGACAGGGGGCATGCCGGGGAGCTGTTTTTT. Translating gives CATRDRGHAGELFF.

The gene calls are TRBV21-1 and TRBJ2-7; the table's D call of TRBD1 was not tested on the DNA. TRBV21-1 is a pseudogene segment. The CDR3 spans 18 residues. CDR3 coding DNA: TGTGCCAGCAGCAAAGCCACCGGTGACAGCCCCCTCTCCTACGAGCAGTACTTC. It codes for CASSKATGDSPLSYEQYF.

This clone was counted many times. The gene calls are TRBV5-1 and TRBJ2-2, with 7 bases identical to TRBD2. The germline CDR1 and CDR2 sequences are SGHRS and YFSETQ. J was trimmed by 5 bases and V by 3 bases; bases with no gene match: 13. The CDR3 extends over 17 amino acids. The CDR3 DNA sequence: TGCGCCAGCAGCTCCGGGGGGATATTGGAGGTGACCGGGGAGCTGTTTTTT. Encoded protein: CASSSGGILEVTGELFF.

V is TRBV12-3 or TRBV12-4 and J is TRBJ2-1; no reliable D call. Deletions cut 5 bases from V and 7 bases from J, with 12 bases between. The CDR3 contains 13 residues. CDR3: CASSPELGNEQFF. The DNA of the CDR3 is TGTGCCAGCAGTCCCGAGCTCGGAAATGAGCAGTTCTTC.

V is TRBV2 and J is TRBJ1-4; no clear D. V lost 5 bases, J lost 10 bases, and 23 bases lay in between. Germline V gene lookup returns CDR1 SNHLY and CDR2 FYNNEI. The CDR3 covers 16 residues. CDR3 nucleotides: TGTGCCAGCAGTTCGGGTGCCAGGACGCCCACCCCAAAACTGTTTTTT. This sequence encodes CASSSGARTPTPKLFF.

CDR3 loop: CASSQLRDRGNQPQHF. The CDR3 region has the DNA TGCGCCAGCAGTCAATTACGGGACAGGGGCAATCAGCCCCAGCATTTT. This chain links TRBV23-1 with TRBJ1-5; 9 bases align to TRBD1. TRBV23-1 is identified as an open reading frame with a role that is uncertain. Trimming removed 1 base from V and 2 bases from J; junction bases left unmatched: 3. The CDR3 covers 16 residues.

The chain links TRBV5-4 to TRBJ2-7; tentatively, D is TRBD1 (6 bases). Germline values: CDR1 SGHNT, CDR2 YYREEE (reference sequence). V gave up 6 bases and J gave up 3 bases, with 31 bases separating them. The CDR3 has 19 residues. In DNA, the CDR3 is TGTGCCAGCAAAGGGACACCCCATCCCTTTAATAGAGGTTACTACGAGCAGTACTTC. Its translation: CASKGTPHPFNRGYYEQYF.

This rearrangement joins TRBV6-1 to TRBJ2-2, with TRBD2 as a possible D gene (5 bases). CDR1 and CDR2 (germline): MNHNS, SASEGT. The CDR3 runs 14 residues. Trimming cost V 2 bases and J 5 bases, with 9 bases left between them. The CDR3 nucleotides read TGTGCCAGCAGTGAACTCAGAGGGACCGGGGAGCTGTTTTTT. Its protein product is CASSELRGTGELFF.